This is a list of T cell receptor beta chains from one sample in a study of cytomegalovirus exposure and HLA in healthy donors. Clones were sequenced by immunoSEQ multiplex PCR, and TCRdb holds only the in-frame ones, with some missing. The data hold roughly 150,000 clones, with just under 80% observed a single time. Sequenced: PBMCs. These receptors all stem from a man aged 25-40 years in good health. CDR3s include the opening cysteine and the closing phenylalanine or tryptophan. The D gene is left open where the match is weak.

cdr3_nt cdr3_aa j_call v_call d_call cdr3_length
TGCGCCAGCAGCGGGACTAGCGGGTACACCGGGGAGCTGTTTTTT CASSGTSGYTGELFF TRBJ2-2 TRBV10-1 TRBD2 15
TGTGCCAGCAGATCACAGGCGGACCGTAATGAAAAACTGTTTTTT CASRSQADRNEKLFF TRBJ1-4 TRBV6-1 NA 15
TGTGCCAGTAGCAAGGCCCGGGGGGGGGAATCCTACAATGAGCAGTTCTTC CASSKARGGESYNEQFF TRBJ2-1 TRBV19 TRBD2 17
TGTGCCAGCAGCGCGACCGCGGGAGGGTCCGGGGCCAACGTCCTGACTTTC CASSATAGGSGANVLTF TRBJ2-6 TRBV9 TRBD2 17
TGTGCCAGCGTGCCCTTGGAGACTAGCGTGGCTGAGCAGTTCTTC CASVPLETSVAEQFF TRBJ2-1 TRBV7-3 TRBD2 15
TGTGCCAGCACCAAAGTACTTACAGATACGCAGTATTTT CASTKVLTDTQYF TRBJ2-3 TRBV6-1 NA 13
TGCAGCGTTGAAGTAGGGGAAAATCAGCCCCAGCATTTT CSVEVGENQPQHF TRBJ1-5 TRBV29-1 NA 13
TGTGCCAGCAGCCCGACAGTCTACGAGCAGTACTTC CASSPTVYEQYF TRBJ2-7 TRBV7-9 NA 12
TGTGCCAGCAGTGAGACTAGCGGGAAATGGGAGACCCAGTACTTC CASSETSGKWETQYF TRBJ2-5 TRBV2 TRBD2 15
TGCGCCAGCAGCTTGTCGCCAGGCACTGAAGCTTTCTTT CASSLSPGTEAFF TRBJ1-1 TRBV5-1 NA 13
TGTGCCAGCAGTGTCAGTACTAGCGGGAGCAATGAGCAGTTCTTC CASSVSTSGSNEQFF TRBJ2-1 TRBV2 TRBD2 15